This TCR beta chain was sequenced during a study of T cell responses to AZD1222 COVID-19 vaccine. Study-wide results and caveats: It was only after the peak T cell response that any repertoires were sampled. Mapped onto spike, vaccine-associated CD4 TCRs spanned it and were dominant at 160-218 and 743-854. It should be noted that donors were predominantly white British and more often female, and clonal diversity was possibly underestimated.

Profiling relied on immunoSEQ multiplex PCR, and the TCRdb table lists in-frame clones only, not all of them. This sample carries some 63,000 clones, approximately 92% of them seen once, and the ten largest clones take under 6.5%. Pooling of second doses given at about 4 or about 12 weeks was done. This clone has just one count. Its cognate antigen is unknown. The clonotype was recovered from an adult who received the AZD1222 COVID-19 vaccine. Here the sequenced sample was peripheral blood, taken 28 days after the second AZD1222 dose.

CDR3 DNA: TGTGCCAGCAGTGAAGCGCTTCTGGGGGAAAAACTGTTTTTT. Encoded protein: CASSEALLGEKLFF. This chain links TRBV2 with TRBJ1-4, with no clear D. The ends were cut back, 0 bases at V and 8 bases at J, with 10 bases in the middle. Germline CDR1 and CDR2: SNHLY and FYNNEI. The CDR3 totals 14 residues.